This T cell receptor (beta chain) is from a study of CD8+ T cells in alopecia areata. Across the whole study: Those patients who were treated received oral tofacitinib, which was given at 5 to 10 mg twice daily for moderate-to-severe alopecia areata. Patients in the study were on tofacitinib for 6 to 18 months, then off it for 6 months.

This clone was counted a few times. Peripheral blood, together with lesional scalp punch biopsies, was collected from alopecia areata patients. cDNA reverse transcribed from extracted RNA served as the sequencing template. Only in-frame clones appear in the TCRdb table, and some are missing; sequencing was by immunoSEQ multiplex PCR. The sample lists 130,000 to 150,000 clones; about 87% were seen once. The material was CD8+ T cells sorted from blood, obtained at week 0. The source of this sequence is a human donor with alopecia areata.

The CDR3 loop reads CASSQDYEQYF. CDR3 DNA sequence: TGTGCCAGCAGCCAGGACTACGAGCAGTACTTC. The chain is built from TRBV7-9 and TRBJ2-7; D is ambiguous. Trimming took 5 bases from V and 3 from J, leaving 5 bases between them. The CDR3 spans 11 residues. Germline V gene lookup returns CDR1 SEHNR and CDR2 FQNEAQ (reference sequence). Drawing the rest from reference TRBV7-9 and TRBJ2-7, the complete variable domain is DTGVSQNPRHKITKRGQNVTFRCDPISEHNRLYWYRQTLGQGPEFLTYFQNEAQLEKSRLLSDRFSAERPKGSFSTLEIQRTEQGDSAMYLCASSQDYEQYFGPGTRLTVT.